The source of this TCR beta chain is a study of T cell responses to AZD1222 COVID-19 vaccine. Assay: immunoSEQ multiplex PCR; the TCRdb copy retains only in-frame clones and omits some. The data contain just over 150,000 clones, 75% to 90% of them singletons. On this clone itself: Its antigen is as yet unknown.

Germline CDR1 and CDR2: SGHTS and YDEGEE. This CDR3 is 17 amino acids long. V was pared by 4 bases and J by 4 bases, with 7 bases of the junction left unmatched. Study-level findings and limits: Clonal diversity was possibly underestimated, and white British individuals and females predominated among donors.

The sequences come from peripheral blood, collected after recovery from COVID-19. The chain carries TRBV5-8 and TRBJ2-1, with 14 bases fitting TRBD2. The source of this sequence is an adult who had recovered from COVID-19. In DNA, the CDR3 is TGTGCCAGCAGCAACGGACGGACTAGCGGGGGGTACAATGAGCAGTTCTTC. It is translated as CASSNGRTSGGYNEQFF.